This T cell receptor (beta chain) stems from a study of OX40 agonist ivuxolimab in advanced cancers. Study observations and caveats: There were, on average, more expanded clones in CD8+ T cells than in CD4+.

The length of the CDR3 is 12 residues. From germline, CDR1 is SEHNR and CDR2 FQNEAQ (reference sequence). The V end lost 6 bases, the J end lost 5 bases, and 11 bases lay between the germline ends. At cycle 4 day 1, cycle 7 day 1, and baseline, blood was sampled. Notes on this clone: Its antigen is not known.

The repertoire was sequenced with immunoSEQ multiplex PCR; TCRdb's copy has only in-frame clones and lacks some. The sample carries 45,000 or so clones, around 83% recorded once. The sequenced sample was CD4+ or CD8+ T cells sorted from blood, obtained in a trial of the OX40 agonist ivuxolimab. The V gene is TRBV7-9, the J gene TRBJ2-7; D perhaps matches TRBD2 (6 bases). The sequence was collected from an adult with an advanced solid tumor such as melanoma, head and neck, liver or kidney cancer. The CDR3 is CASRAGGDEQYF. The CDR3 bases are TGTGCCAGCAGGGCCGGCGGGGACGAGCAGTACTTC.